Presented here are 15 T cell receptor beta chains from one specimen sequenced in a study of shared clonotypes between healthy human individuals. Measured with immunoSEQ multiplex PCR; TCRdb has only the in-frame clones, and not every one. The data hold 640,000 or so clones, with 55% to 75% observed a single time. Sequencing was carried out using memory CD4+ T cells sorted from blood. Subset of the sample: CD45RA-negative fraction. The receptors here all came from a woman aged 25 to 39 in good health.

This chain uses TRBV7-9 with TRBJ2-7, with D possibly called TRBD1 or TRBD2 (7 bases each). The CDR3 is made up of 15 amino acids. Per the germline V gene, CDR1 is SEHNR and CDR2 is FQNEAQ (reference sequence). Trimming cost V 3 bases and J 1 base, with 13 bases left between them. The CDR3 reads CASSLRQGGSYEQYF. The CDR3 nucleotides read TGTGCCAGCAGCTTGCGGCAGGGGGGGTCCTACGAGCAGTACTTC.

The chain couples TRBV5-1 to TRBJ2-3; D is possibly TRBD1 (5 bases). Germline V gives CDR1 SGHRS, CDR2 YFSETQ. Trimming took off 4 bases at V and 1 base at J, with 10 bases between the two ends. There are 14 residues in the CDR3. The DNA for the CDR3 is TGCGCCAGCAGCAGCTTCAGGGGCACAGATACGCAGTATTTT. Protein sequence: CASSSFRGTDTQYF.

The rearrangement uses TRBV28 and TRBJ1-5; unclear D gene. The V end was cut by 4 bases, the J end by 5 bases, with 6 bases between. The CDR3 sequence is 12 residues long. CDR1 is MDHEN, CDR2 SYDVKM, per germline. The CDR3 here is CASSSIYQPQHF. The CDR3 nucleotides read TGTGCCAGCAGTTCAATTTATCAGCCCCAGCATTTT. Drawing the rest from reference TRBV28 and TRBJ1-5, the complete variable domain is DVKVTQSSRYLVKRTGEKVFLECVQDMDHENMFWYRQDPGLGLRLIYFSYDVKMKEKGDIPEGYSVSREKKERFSLILESASTNQTSMYLCASSSIYQPQHFGDGTRLSIL.

This clone was seen more than once but under ten times. The V call is TRBV25-1, the J call TRBJ2-1, with D perhaps assigned TRBD1 or TRBD2 (5 bases each). The ends were cut back, 5 bases at V and 2 bases at J, with 13 bases in the middle. There are 15 residues in the CDR3. The V gene's germline CDR1 is MGHDK and CDR2 SYGVNS. CDR3 DNA sequence: TGTGCCAGCAGTTCCAGGGACCTTACCTACAATGAGCAGTTCTTC. This translates into CASSSRDLTYNEQFF.

This clone came up a few times. The chain employs TRBV7-3 and TRBJ2-2; possible D gene TRBD1, 5 bases. The germline gives CDR1 SGHTA, CDR2 FQGTGA. Trimming cost V 3 bases and J 1 base, with 12 bases left between them. CDR3 size: 16 residues. The CDR3 DNA follows: TGTGCCAGCAGCTTTGGGGCAGCTCTGAACACCGGGGAGCTGTTTTTT. Residues: CASSFGAALNTGELFF.

As to this clone: A single base separates this from a much larger clone, so it may be a read error. Distinct nucleotide sequences in the sample also encode this CDR3. The CDR3 reads CASSSTSGSTDTQYF. CDR3 DNA: TGTGCCAGCAGCTCTACTAGCGGGAGCACAGATACGCAGTATTTT. V is TRBV11-2 and J is TRBJ2-3; 9 nucleotides align to TRBD2. Germline CDR1 SGHAT, CDR2 FQNNGV. The CDR3 sequence is 15 residues long. V shed 4 bases, J shed 0 bases, and the junction held 2 bases outside the gene matches.

The chain recombines TRBV28 with TRBJ1-6; the D gene is possibly TRBD1 (5 bases). The CDR3 length is 14 residues. V was pared by 6 bases and J by 7 bases, with 13 bases between. CDR1 and CDR2 from the germline V gene are MDHEN and SYDVKM. The chain's CDR3 is CASRRGGSNSPLHF. The CDR3 DNA reads as TGTGCCAGCAGGAGGGGTGGGTCAAATTCACCCCTCCACTTT.

The chain is built from TRBV19 and TRBJ2-2; the match to TRBD2 covers 11 bases. Germline-derived CDR1 and CDR2 are LNHDA and SQIVND (reference sequence). This CDR3 has 16 residues. Losses at the gene ends were 10 bases for V and 1 base for J; bases not matched to a gene: 8. The CDR3 sequence: CATTLAGGLNTGELFF. CDR3 nucleotides: TGTGCCACTACCCTAGCGGGAGGCTTGAACACCGGGGAGCTGTTTTTT.

The chain employs TRBV5-4 and TRBJ2-5, with D perhaps matching TRBD1 (6 bases). The V gene lost 6 bases and the J gene lost 5 bases, with 17 bases spanning the gap. Germline values: CDR1 SGHNT, CDR2 YYREEE (reference sequence). The CDR3 runs 14 residues. The CDR3 DNA is TGTGCCAGCACCCGGGACATCGCCCCCGAGACCCAGTACTTC. This sequence encodes CASTRDIAPETQYF.

There are a few counts of this clone. The V call is TRBV28, the J call TRBJ1-5, with 8 bases identical to TRBD1. Germline CDR1 and CDR2: MDHEN and SYDVKM. The V segment lost 9 bases and the J segment 3 bases; nucleotides outside the gene matches: 7. CDR3 length: 14 amino acids. The CDR3 bases are TGTGCCAGTAAAAGGACAGGGCCCAATCAGCCCCAGCATTTT. Translation gives CASKRTGPNQPQHF.

V and J are TRBV2 and TRBJ2-4; the D is unclear. Germline-derived CDR1 and CDR2 are SNHLY and FYNNEI. This CDR3 is built from 11 residues. The V end lost 1 base, the J end lost 13 bases, and 8 bases lay between the germline ends. The CDR3 DNA follows: TGTGCCAGCAGTGAAGTCCAGTCCCAGTACTTC. Protein: CASSEVQSQYF.

V usage is TRBV18 and J usage is TRBJ1-4; D is ambiguous. Germline lookup yields CDR1 KGHSH and CDR2 LQKENI. CDR3 length equals 14 residues. Trimming removed 6 bases from V and 0 bases from J, with 8 bases in between. DNA for the CDR3: TGTGCCAGCTCCGGGAAAACAACTAATGAAAAACTGTTTTTT. Amino acid sequence: CASSGKTTNEKLFF.

Many counts were recorded for this clone. The chain combines TRBV11-3 with TRBJ2-3; D perhaps matches TRBD2 (7 bases). Germline V gene data show CDR1 as SGHNT and CDR2 as YENEEA. This CDR3 has 16 amino acids. V gave up 5 bases and J gave up 5 bases, with 20 bases separating them. The CDR3 DNA reads TGTGCCAGCAGCCCGCGTGGGGGGGGCGCGGAAGATACGCAGTATTTT. It yields the protein CASSPRGGGAEDTQYF.

This clone was seen many times. The rearrangement joins TRBV5-4 to TRBJ2-3, with D perhaps being TRBD1 or TRBD2 (5 bases each). Germline-derived CDR1 and CDR2 are SGHNT and YYREEE (reference sequence). Trimming removed 4 bases at V and 2 bases at J, with 17 bases between. CDR3 length: 16 residues. The CDR3 here is CASSAAGTRATDTQYF. The CDR3 coding sequence is TGTGCCAGCAGCGCCGCCGGGACGAGAGCCACAGATACGCAGTATTTT.

This clone has only a few counts. The V call is TRBV18, the J call TRBJ2-7, with unresolved D. The CDR3 is 13 residues long. Germline loops: CDR1 KGHSH, CDR2 LQKENI. Trimming stripped 3 bases from V and 1 base from J, with 7 bases between. The CDR3 loop is CASSPATSYEQYF. CDR3 coding DNA: TGTGCCAGCTCACCTGCCACTTCCTACGAGCAGTACTTC. Together with reference TRBV18 and TRBJ2-7, the CDR3 gives the full variable domain: NAGVMQNPRHLVRRRGQEARLRCSPMKGHSHVYWYRQLPEEGLKFMVYLQKENIIDESGMPKERFSAEFPKEGPSILRIQQVVRGDSAAYFCASSPATSYEQYFGPGTRLTVT.